This T cell receptor beta chain came from a study of Graves' ophthalmopathy and Graves' hyperthyroidism. Study-level information: Pretreatment peripheral blood was obtained at initial diagnosis. General study findings and limits: Most expanded thyroid clonotypes above 0.001 frequency also appeared in blood.

Points on this clonotype: Antigen unknown. It may be a read error: a sequence one base away is much more abundant.

The CDR3 consists of 16 residues. The trim removed 7 bases at V and 3 bases at J, leaving 11 bases unmatched. Germline values: CDR1 LNHDA, CDR2 SQIVND (reference sequence). Amplifying from RNA transcripts, the study obtained TCR beta CDR3 regions. HTBI primers served in a first-round RT-PCR, which a second-round multiplex PCR followed. TCRdb re-analysed the multiplex PCR reads in MiXCR, keeping a single row per CDR3 protein. The sample lists 660,000 or so distinct CDR3 sequences, over 40% occurring once. The gene calls are TRBV19 and TRBJ1-5; TRBD1 aligns across 8 bases. The specimen sequenced was peripheral blood. The TCR originated in an adult man with Graves' ophthalmopathy. DNA of the CDR3: TGTGCCAGTAACGATACCGGGACAGGAAACAATCAGCCCCAGCATTTT. This codes for CASNDTGTGNNQPQHF. Supplemented by reference TRBV19 and TRBJ1-5, the full variable domain reads DGGITQSPKYLFRKEGQNVTLSCEQNLNHDAMYWYRQDPGQGLRLIYYSQIVNDFQKGDIAEGYSVSREKKESFPLTVTSAQKNPTAFYLCASNDTGTGNNQPQHFGDGTRLSIL.